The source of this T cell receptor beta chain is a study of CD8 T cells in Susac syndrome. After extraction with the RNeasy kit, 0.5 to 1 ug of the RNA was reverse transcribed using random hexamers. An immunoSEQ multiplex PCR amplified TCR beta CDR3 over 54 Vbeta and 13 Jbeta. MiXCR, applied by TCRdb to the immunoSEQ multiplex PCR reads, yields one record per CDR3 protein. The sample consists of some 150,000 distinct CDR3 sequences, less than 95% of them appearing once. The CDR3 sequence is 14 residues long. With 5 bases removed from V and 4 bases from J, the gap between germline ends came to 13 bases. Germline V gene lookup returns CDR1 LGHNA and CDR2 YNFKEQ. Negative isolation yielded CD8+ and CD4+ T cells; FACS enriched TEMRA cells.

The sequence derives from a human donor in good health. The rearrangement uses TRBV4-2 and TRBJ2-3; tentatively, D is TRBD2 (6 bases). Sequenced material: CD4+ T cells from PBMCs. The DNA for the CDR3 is TGTGCCAGCAGCTCGACTAGTTACGCAGATACGCAGTATTTT. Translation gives CASSSTSYADTQYF.